The 19 T cell receptor beta chains reported below all come from one sample, sequenced in a study of blood T cell repertoires in COVID-19 (dated by TCRdb to about 2020). The library was obtained by the immunoSEQ multiplex PCR assay. In its TCRdb copy, this immuneACCESS table keeps in-frame sequences only and misses some clones. Where compared with another copy, unresolved V genes explain less than half of these, and the others have no known cause. Present in this sample are about 200,000 clones, roughly 77% of which were seen just once. The ten largest make up almost 6% of the sample. Sequenced input: peripheral blood. The receptors here all came from a woman aged 40 to 55 with COVID-19, enrolled during active disease.

This clone was detected only a few times. The chain has TRBV19 and TRBJ1-3; 9 bases line up with TRBD1. The CDR3 covers 14 residues. In germline, CDR1 is LNHDA, CDR2 SQIVND (reference sequence). Losses at the gene ends were 10 bases for V and 4 bases for J; bases not matched to a gene: 8. The CDR3 spells CATTDRGRGNTIYF. CDR3 DNA: TGTGCCACCACAGACAGGGGGAGAGGAAACACCATATATTTT.

J is TRBJ2-7 and V is TRBV6-6; D is perhaps TRBD1 (6 bases). The CDR3 sequence is 14 residues long. CDR1 and CDR2 (germline): MNHNY, SVGAGI (reference sequence). With 4 bases removed from V and 2 bases from J, the gap between germline ends came to 12 bases. The CDR3 bases are TGTGCCAGCAGTTCCCGGGACAAGCCCTACGAGCAGTACTTC. Its protein is CASSSRDKPYEQYF.

This clone was detected only a few times. V gene TRBV5-4 combines with J gene TRBJ1-2; D is ambiguous. Germline CDR1 is SGHNT and CDR2 is YYREEE (reference sequence). This CDR3 contains 15 residues. V lost 4 bases, J lost 4 bases, and 17 bases lay in between. The CDR3 DNA reads as TGTGCCAGCAGCCCAAGACGAGAGGGCTCCTATGGCTACACCTTC. Amino acid sequence: CASSPRREGSYGYTF.

V gene TRBV11-3 combines with J gene TRBJ2-2; possible D gene TRBD1, 6 bases. The V end was cut by 8 bases, the J end by 3 bases, with 13 bases between. The germline CDR1 and CDR2 sequences are SGHNT and YENEEA. This CDR3 comprises 14 residues. The CDR3 loop is CASSSRGDTGELFF. CDR3 coding DNA: TGTGCCAGCTCGTCCAGGGGCGACACCGGGGAGCTGTTTTTT. Filled out from reference TRBV11-3 and TRBJ2-2, the complete variable domain reads EAGVVQSPRYKIIEKKQPVAFWCNPISGHNTLYWYLQNLGQGPELLIRYENEEAVDDSQLPKDRFSAERLKGVDSTLKIQPAELGDSAVYLCASSSRGDTGELFFGEGSRLTVL.

This clone appeared once. The chain uses TRBV28 and TRBJ2-2; perhaps TRBD1 as D (5 bases). Between the trimmed V and J ends, which lost 6 bases and 4 bases, there was a span of 21 bases. Germline V gene lookup returns CDR1 MDHEN and CDR2 SYDVKM. CDR3 length equals 17 residues. CDR3 sequence reads: CASRSSSLGRVTGELFF. CDR3 coding DNA: TGTGCCAGCAGATCATCTTCCTTGGGCAGGGTCACCGGGGAGCTGTTTTTT. Drawing the rest from reference TRBV28 and TRBJ2-2, the complete variable domain is DVKVTQSSRYLVKRTGEKVFLECVQDMDHENMFWYRQDPGLGLRLIYFSYDVKMKEKGDIPEGYSVSREKKERFSLILESASTNQTSMYLCASRSSSLGRVTGELFFGEGSRLTVL.

This clone was seen only once. This chain connects TRBV2 to TRBJ2-7; D is perhaps TRBD2 (5 bases). Trimming removed 1 base from V and 1 base from J, with 14 bases in between. The CDR3 totals 16 residues. The germline V gene has CDR1 SNHLY and CDR2 FYNNEI. In DNA form, the CDR3 reads TGTGCCAGCAGTGAAGGGGCTAGTCGGGGATCCTACGAGCAGTACTTC. As protein: CASSEGASRGSYEQYF.

The gene calls are TRBV19 and TRBJ1-2, with D uncertain. V dropped 5 bases and J dropped 1 base, with 14 bases sitting between them. CDR3 size: 15 residues. Germline loops: CDR1 LNHDA, CDR2 SQIVND (reference sequence). The CDR3 reads CASSAQLGDNYGYTF. The CDR3, as DNA: TGTGCCAGTAGTGCCCAACTAGGAGATAACTATGGCTACACCTTC.

With regard to this clone: The sample has other DNA sequences that encode this CDR3 too. The chain recombines TRBV5-1 with TRBJ1-1; possible D gene TRBD1, 6 bases. This CDR3 spans 13 amino acids. Germline assignment: CDR1 SGHRS and CDR2 YFSETQ. V lost 5 bases, J lost 1 base, and 9 bases lay in between. For the CDR3, the DNA is TGCGCCAGCAGTTCGGGACAGAACACTGAAGCTTTCTTT. Translating it yields CASSSGQNTEAFF. The full variable domain, completed using reference TRBV5-1 and TRBJ1-1, is KAGVTQTPRYLIKTRGQQVTLSCSPISGHRSVSWYQQTPGQGLQFLFEYFSETQRNKGNFPGRFSGRQFSNSRSEMNVSTLELGDSALYLCASSSGQNTEAFFGQGTRLTVV.

V usage is TRBV9 and J usage is TRBJ1-4; D is perhaps TRBD1 (5 bases). The CDR3 has 13 residues. Germline V gene lookup returns CDR1 SGDLS and CDR2 YYNGEE. V was clipped by 3 bases and J by 4 bases, with 7 bases between them. The CDR3, as DNA: TGTGCCAGCAGCGGACAGCTTAATGAAAAACTGTTTTTT. Its translation is CASSGQLNEKLFF.

This chain links TRBV18 with TRBJ2-7; 8 bases are shared with TRBD1. In germline, CDR1 is KGHSH, CDR2 LQKENI. The CDR3 has 14 amino acids. The J segment lost 5 bases and the V segment lost 3 bases, leaving 6 bases of the junction unmatched. The CDR3 DNA reads TGTGCCAGCTCACCCTCCGGGACAGGTAACGAGCAGTACTTC. It is translated as CASSPSGTGNEQYF. The whole variable domain, remainder taken from reference TRBV18 and TRBJ2-7, is NAGVMQNPRHLVRRRGQEARLRCSPMKGHSHVYWYRQLPEEGLKFMVYLQKENIIDESGMPKERFSAEFPKEGPSILRIQQVVRGDSAAYFCASSPSGTGNEQYFGPGTRLTVT.

This clone occurred once. The CDR3 region has the DNA TGTGCCAGCTCACCACGAGGACAGGGGACCGGAGGGAATTCACCCCTCCACTTT. Translation: CASSPRGQGTGGNSPLHF. This rearrangement joins TRBV18 to TRBJ1-6; 9 positions match TRBD1. This CDR3 is 18 amino acids long. J gave up 7 bases and V 1 base, and 11 bases lay outside the gene matches. CDR1 is KGHSH and CDR2 is LQKENI in the germline V gene.

The genes are TRBV11-2 and TRBJ2-3; 7 bases map to TRBD2. CDR3 length: 12 residues. Trimming took 7 bases from V and 6 from J; bases not matched to a gene: 4. Germline V lookup: CDR1 SGHAT, CDR2 FQNNGV. CDR3 sequence (DNA): TGTGCCAGCACGGACGGGGGGGATACGCAGTATTTT. Translation: CASTDGGDTQYF.

This chain joins TRBV9 and TRBJ2-3; 7 bases match TRBD1. Germline V lookup: CDR1 SGDLS, CDR2 YYNGEE. V lost 0 bases to trimming and J lost 6 bases; unmatched junction nucleotides: 7. The CDR3 is 15 amino acids. CDR3 nucleotides: TGTGCCAGCAGCGTAGGACAGGGTTCCTGGGATACGCAGTATTTT. Protein: CASSVGQGSWDTQYF.

Turning to this clone: The same CDR3 also results from other DNA sequences found in this sample. The rearrangement links TRBV5-6 to TRBJ2-3, with 7 nucleotides matching TRBD2. V gave up 0 bases and J gave up 1 base; unmatched junction bases: 2. The CDR3 length is 15 residues. CDR1 is SGHDT and CDR2 is YYEEEE in the germline V gene. Here the CDR3 reads CASSLGLAGTDTQYF. As DNA, the CDR3 is TGTGCCAGCAGCTTGGGCCTAGCGGGCACAGATACGCAGTATTTT.

To note about this clone: One end of the junction does not line up with germline, which may come from a read error. The chain employs TRBV6-2 or TRBV6-3 and TRBJ2-3; TRBD2 aligns across 16 bases. The CDR3 consists of 19 residues. The germline gives CDR1 MNHEY, CDR2 SVGEGT. DNA of the CDR3: TGTGCCAGCAGTGACTCTGGGACTAGCGGGGGGGCTTGGACAGATACGCAGTATTTT. It codes for CASSDSGTSGGAWTDTQYF.

The V call is TRBV6-5, the J call TRBJ1-6; D gene unclear. The germline V and J ends were trimmed by 0 bases and 0 bases, with 6 bases remaining between them. The CDR3 has 16 amino acids. CDR1 and CDR2 (germline): MNHEY, SVGAGI. The DNA of the CDR3 is TGTGCCAGCAGTTACTCACCAGGCTCCTATAATTCACCCCTCCACTTT. Translating gives CASSYSPGSYNSPLHF.

The chain is built from TRBV18 and TRBJ2-3; D uncertain. V dropped 6 bases and J dropped 7 bases, with 11 bases sitting between them. Germline V gene sequence: CDR1 KGHSH, CDR2 LQKENI. This CDR3 is 12 amino acids long. DNA of the CDR3: TGTGCCAGCTCCTCCTCGAGAAATACGCAGTATTTT. Residues: CASSSSRNTQYF. Together with reference TRBV18 and TRBJ2-3, the CDR3 gives the full variable domain: NAGVMQNPRHLVRRRGQEARLRCSPMKGHSHVYWYRQLPEEGLKFMVYLQKENIIDESGMPKERFSAEFPKEGPSILRIQQVVRGDSAAYFCASSSSRNTQYFGPGTRLTVL.

The rearrangement joins TRBV7-3 to TRBJ2-1; D is uncertain. Trimming pared 4 bases from V and 0 bases from J, leaving 10 bases between. Germline V gene lookup returns CDR1 SGHTA and CDR2 FQGTGA. This CDR3 comprises 15 residues. CDR3 protein: CASSYDTRSYNEQFF. Here the CDR3 DNA reads TGTGCCAGCAGCTACGACACCCGCTCCTACAATGAGCAGTTCTTC. The entire variable domain, with the rest obtained from reference TRBV7-3 and TRBJ2-1, is as follows: GAGVSQTPSNKVTEKGKYVELRCDPISGHTALYWYRQSLGQGPEFLIYFQGTGAADDSGLPNDRFFAVRPEGSVSTLKIQRTERGDSAVYLCASSYDTRSYNEQFFGPGTRLTVL.

The chain joins TRBV10-3 to TRBJ2-3, with 7 bases identical to TRBD2. The CDR3 has 14 residues. V shed 7 bases and J 3 bases; nucleotides not matched to a gene: 7. CDR1 is ENHRY and CDR2 is SYGVKD in the germline V gene. The CDR3 DNA follows: TGTGCCATCACGGGAGGCACCGGAACAGATACGCAGTATTTT. Translation gives CAITGGTGTDTQYF.